The 21 T cell receptor beta chains below all came from one sample that was sequenced in a study of Ad26.COV2.S vaccination and SARS-CoV-2 variants. Assay: immunoSEQ multiplex PCR; the TCRdb copy retains only in-frame clones and omits some. The profile shows roughly 320,000 clones, about 85% of them singletons. Treatment specified: approximately 18 received Ad26.COV2.S at low or high dose, single or two shots; five or six received placebo; per-sample allocation not given. Specimen acquisition occurred on day 63 following the initial vaccine or placebo injection. Sequenced material: peripheral blood, taken in a trial of Ad26.COV2.S vaccine versus placebo. These receptors all stem from a person aged 18 to 65 who received the Ad26.COV2.S COVID-19 vaccine or a placebo.

This chain joins TRBV2 and TRBJ1-1; 7 nucleotides match TRBD1. The ends lost 7 bases at V and 1 base at J; junction bases unmatched: 6. The CDR3 is 14 residues long. CDR1 and CDR2 from the germline V gene are SNHLY and FYNNEI. CDR3: CASNDRAGNTEAFF. The CDR3 DNA reads TGTGCCAGCAACGACAGGGCAGGGAACACTGAAGCTTTCTTT.

The chain recombines TRBV29-1 with TRBJ2-5, with 13 bases lining up with TRBD2. The CDR3 contains 15 residues. With V trimmed by 8 bases and J by 1 base, 7 bases remained unmatched. Germline V lookup: CDR1 SQVTM, CDR2 ANQGSEA. The CDR3 DNA reads TGCAGCTTGACTAGCGGGGGGTACCGCCAAGAGACCCAGTACTTC. Translating it yields CSLTSGGYRQETQYF.

The J gene is TRBJ2-3, the V gene TRBV5-1; 10 bases are a match to TRBD1. The CDR3 sequence is 14 residues long. Germline V gives CDR1 SGHRS, CDR2 YFSETQ. V was pared by 4 bases and J by 3 bases, with 2 bases of the junction left unmatched. This chain's CDR3 is CASSTDRGTDTQYF. The CDR3 nucleotides read TGCGCCAGCAGCACGGACAGGGGGACAGATACGCAGTATTTT.

The V call is TRBV6-5, the J call TRBJ1-6, with 10 nucleotides matching TRBD1. Germline V gene data show CDR1 as MNHEY and CDR2 as SVGAGI. The CDR3 runs to 13 residues. The trim removed 8 bases at V and 7 bases at J, leaving 2 bases unmatched. CDR3 DNA sequence: TGTGCCAGCGGGGGACAGGGGAATTCACCCCTCCACTTT. It translates to CASGGQGNSPLHF.

The V gene is TRBV27, the J gene TRBJ2-4; D might be TRBD1 (5 bases). V was trimmed by 2 bases and J by 1 base, leaving 12 bases between them. The CDR3 has 16 amino acids. Germline values: CDR1 MNHEY, CDR2 SMNVEV (reference sequence). This CDR3 reads CASSLRQGYAKNIQYF. DNA for the CDR3: TGTGCCAGCAGTTTACGGCAGGGCTATGCCAAAAACATTCAGTACTTC.

V and J are TRBV2 and TRBJ2-1, with a weak D call TRBD1 (6 bases). In germline, CDR1 is SNHLY, CDR2 FYNNEI. The CDR3 sequence is 14 residues long. Between the trimmed V and J ends, which lost 7 bases and 9 bases, there was a span of 19 bases. Here the CDR3 DNA reads TGTGCCAGCAAGGACGTAACAGGGCTTATTGAGCAGTTCTTC. It specifies CASKDVTGLIEQFF.

This clone was detected only a few times. The chain carries TRBV5-1 and TRBJ1-4; 8 nucleotides agree with TRBD1. J gave up 7 bases and V 3 bases, and 8 bases lay outside the gene matches. The CDR3 spans 15 residues. Germline lookup yields CDR1 SGHRS and CDR2 YFSETQ. The CDR3 DNA reads as TGCGCCAGCAGCTGGGGGACAGGTTCTAGTGAAAAACTGTTTTTT. Its translation is CASSWGTGSSEKLFF. Filled out from reference TRBV5-1 and TRBJ1-4, the complete variable domain reads KAGVTQTPRYLIKTRGQQVTLSCSPISGHRSVSWYQQTPGQGLQFLFEYFSETQRNKGNFPGRFSGRQFSNSRSEMNVSTLELGDSALYLCASSWGTGSSEKLFFGSGTQLSVL.

This clone was counted between two and nine times. The rearrangement joins TRBV4-1 to TRBJ2-2; the match to TRBD1 covers 9 bases. Trimming removed 3 bases from V and 0 bases from J; junction bases left unmatched: 2. CDR3 size: 16 residues. Per the germline V gene, CDR1 is MGHRA and CDR2 is YSYEKL. CDR3 residues: CASSHRQGANTGELFF. CDR3 DNA sequence: TGCGCCAGCAGCCACCGACAGGGGGCGAACACCGGGGAGCTGTTTTTT.

The V call is TRBV6-6, the J call TRBJ2-1; 12 bases agree with TRBD2. Per germline, CDR1 MNHNY and CDR2 SVGAGI (reference sequence). The CDR3 has 16 amino acids. Trimming removed 5 bases from V and 2 bases from J; junction bases left unmatched: 4. The CDR3 coding sequence is TGTGCCAGCAGTAAACGGACTAGCGGGACCTACAATGAGCAGTTCTTC. It codes for CASSKRTSGTYNEQFF.

The rearrangement joins TRBV5-6 to TRBJ1-2, with TRBD1 as a possible D gene (6 bases). From germline, CDR1 is SGHDT and CDR2 YYEEEE. The CDR3 covers 15 residues. V was trimmed by 4 bases and J by 2 bases, leaving 15 bases between them. As DNA, the CDR3 is TGTGCCAGCAGCCCCCCCCCAGGGGCGAACTATGGCTACACCTTC. Its translation: CASSPPPGANYGYTF.

The chain has TRBV5-1 and TRBJ2-1; a possible D gene is TRBD1 (6 bases). Germline assignment: CDR1 SGHRS and CDR2 YFSETQ. This CDR3 contains 15 residues. Trimming left V 2 bases short and J 8 bases short, with 17 bases between. Here the CDR3 DNA reads TGCGCCAGCAGCTTCTCGGGACACGTTGGCGATGAGCAGTTCTTC. Protein sequence: CASSFSGHVGDEQFF.

This chain uses TRBV27 with TRBJ2-5; D may be TRBD2 (6 bases). Trimming stripped 6 bases from V and 2 bases from J, with 19 bases between. This CDR3 region has 16 residues. Germline loops: CDR1 MNHEY, CDR2 SMNVEV (reference sequence). As DNA, the CDR3 is TGTGCCAGCAGCTCCCCTCGTCTTCGGGGGCAAGAGACCCAGTACTTC. As protein: CASSSPRLRGQETQYF.

The genes are TRBV19 and TRBJ1-2; D remains ambiguous. CDR1 is LNHDA, CDR2 SQIVND, per germline (reference sequence). The ends were cut back, 6 bases at V and 4 bases at J, with 12 bases in the middle. The length of the CDR3 is 13 residues. CDR3 in DNA: TGTGCCAGTAGCCTCGGACGGGCCTATGGCTACACCTTC. Its translation is CASSLGRAYGYTF. The full variable domain, its missing parts supplied by reference TRBV19 and TRBJ1-2, is DGGITQSPKYLFRKEGQNVTLSCEQNLNHDAMYWYRQDPGQGLRLIYYSQIVNDFQKGDIAEGYSVSREKKESFPLTVTSAQKNPTAFYLCASSLGRAYGYTFGSGTRLTVV.

This clone has just a few counts. The CDR3 region is CASSPKTGAWEQYF. In nucleotides, the CDR3 is TGTGCCAGCAGTCCAAAGACAGGGGCGTGGGAGCAGTACTTC. This chain joins TRBV6-5 and TRBJ2-7, with 8 bases aligning to TRBD1. CDR3 length equals 14 residues. Losses at the gene ends were 5 bases for V and 7 bases for J; bases not matched to a gene: 10. The V gene's germline CDR1 is MNHEY and CDR2 SVGAGI.

The chain uses TRBV5-8 and TRBJ2-7, with D perhaps TRBD1 or TRBD2 (6 bases each). The germline V and J ends were trimmed by 4 bases and 2 bases, with 19 bases remaining between them. The length of the CDR3 is 16 residues. Per germline, CDR1 SGHTS and CDR2 YDEGEE. In DNA, the CDR3 is TGTGCCAGCAGCCCTGGATGGGGGGCTGGCACCTACGAGCAGTACTTC. Encoded protein: CASSPGWGAGTYEQYF.

Only a few counts were recorded for this clone. This chain's CDR3 is CASSQGAPGNTIYF. CDR3 bases: TGTGCCAGCTCTCAGGGGGCGCCGGGAAACACCATATATTTT. The genes are TRBV2 and TRBJ1-3, with 8 nucleotides matching TRBD1. V gave up 8 bases and J gave up 4 bases; unmatched junction bases: 7. The CDR3 has 14 residues. Germline lookup yields CDR1 SNHLY and CDR2 FYNNEI.

The chain has TRBV7-3 and TRBJ1-1; no firm D call. Germline assignment: CDR1 SGHTA and CDR2 FQGTGA. V lost 8 bases and J lost 1, with 11 bases in between. The CDR3 is 13 amino acids. In nucleotides, the CDR3 is TGTGCCAGCGGTACAGCCCGGAACACTGAAGCTTTCTTT. Protein sequence: CASGTARNTEAFF. Full variable domain (missing parts from reference TRBV7-3 and TRBJ1-1): GAGVSQTPSNKVTEKGKYVELRCDPISGHTALYWYRQSLGQGPEFLIYFQGTGAADDSGLPNDRFFAVRPEGSVSTLKIQRTERGDSAVYLCASGTARNTEAFFGQGTRLTVV.

A single count supports this clone. This chain links TRBV4-2 with TRBJ1-1; 11 bases fit TRBD1. The CDR3 runs to 14 residues. Trimming took 5 bases from V and 7 from J; bases not matched to a gene: 6. The germline V gene has CDR1 LGHNA and CDR2 YNFKEQ. The CDR3 bases are TGTGCCAGCAGCGAAGGGACAGGGGGTGGTGAAGCTTTCTTT. Its protein is CASSEGTGGGEAFF.

This clone was detected many times. The sample holds other DNA sequences that translate to the same CDR3. The gene calls are TRBV6-5 and TRBJ1-1, with unresolved D. CDR1 is MNHEY and CDR2 is SVGAGI in the germline V gene. The CDR3 loop spans 14 amino acids. V was shortened by 1 base and J by 0 bases, with 6 bases between the two germline ends. The CDR3 bases are TGTGCCAGCAGTTACTATGGAGTGAACACTGAAGCTTTCTTT. It translates to CASSYYGVNTEAFF.

This clone occurred a few times. The V and J genes are TRBV30 and TRBJ1-2; D is uncertain. CDR1 and CDR2 (germline): GTSNPN, SVGIG (reference sequence). The CDR3 has 14 amino acids. V lost 0 bases and J lost 5, with 13 bases in between. This chain's CDR3 is CAWSVQSTGYGYTF. As DNA, the CDR3 is TGTGCCTGGAGTGTCCAGTCGACTGGTTATGGCTACACCTTC.

J is TRBJ1-4 and V is TRBV28; no firm D call. The CDR3 is 17 residues long. CDR1 and CDR2 (germline): MDHEN, SYDVKM. V lost 5 bases, J lost 0 bases, and 16 bases lay in between. CDR3 residues: CASSLESSEATNEKLFF. The CDR3 DNA is TGTGCCAGCAGTCTCGAGTCGTCGGAGGCAACTAATGAAAAACTGTTTTTT.